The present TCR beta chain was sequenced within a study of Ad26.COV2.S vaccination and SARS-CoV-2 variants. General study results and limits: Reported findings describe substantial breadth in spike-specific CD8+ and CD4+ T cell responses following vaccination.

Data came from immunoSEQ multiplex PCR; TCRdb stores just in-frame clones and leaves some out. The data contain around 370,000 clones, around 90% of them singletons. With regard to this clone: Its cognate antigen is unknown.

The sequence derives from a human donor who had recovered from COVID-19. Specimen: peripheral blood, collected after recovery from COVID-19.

This chain's CDR3 is CASSLGRGSTEAFF. CDR3 sequence (DNA): TGTGCCAGCAGCTTGGGAAGGGGGTCCACTGAAGCTTTCTTT. This rearrangement joins TRBV5-4 to TRBJ1-1; D might be TRBD1 (6 bases). The germline V and J ends were trimmed by 0 bases and 4 bases, with 10 bases remaining between them. The germline V gene has CDR1 SGHNT and CDR2 YYREEE (reference sequence). CDR3 length: 14 amino acids.